This section outlines one T cell receptor (beta chain) sequence together with its context. As yet, its antigen is unknown. Preparation of the TCRbeta library used unique molecular identifiers. TCRdb re-derived calls from the PCR reads in MiXCR, one entry per CDR3 protein. Found here are around 30,000 distinct CDR3 sequences, around 6% of them singletons; the top ten hold more than 20%. This entry comes from a study of T-cell reconstitution after alpha-beta-depleted transplantation in children. The CDR3 covers 15 residues. Germline loops: CDR1 SGHKS, CDR2 YYEKEE (reference sequence). Trimming removed 4 bases from V and 0 bases from J, with 11 bases in between. Study observations and caveats: About two months after transplant, alpha-beta T cells reportedly came from several hundred expanded graft clones.

The TCR sequence derives from a child less than two years old who had a stem cell transplant for acute myeloid leukemia, so the T cells may come from the graft donor. This chain uses TRBV5-5 with TRBJ2-1, with D possibly called TRBD1 or TRBD2 (5 bases each). Here the sequenced sample was peripheral blood, taken 60 days after TCRalphabeta/CD19-depleted stem cell transplant. For the CDR3, the DNA is TGTGCCAGCAGCCTGGGGGTCTTCTCCTACAATGAGCAGTTCTTC. Protein product: CASSLGVFSYNEQFF.